This T cell receptor (beta chain) was observed in a study of T cell repertoires in cytomegalovirus infection. Study information: Indications came from public TCR beta signatures; they pointed to CMV infection and to a matching HLA type. Study outcomes and limitations: CMV carriers with the relevant HLA were identified by cumulative public TCR beta family frequency. CMV-specific TCR beta clonotypes restricted by HLA-C dominated the ex vivo response.

Trimming shortened V by 5 bases and J by 2 bases, and 16 bases separated the two germline ends. Germline V CDR1 and CDR2: DFQATT, SNEGSKA (reference sequence). This CDR3 has 14 residues. This clonotype occurred a few times. Its matching antigen is unknown. TCRdb independently ran MiXCR on the reads; one entry per CDR3 protein. This sample yields 150,000 to 200,000 distinct CDR3 sequences, of which over 13% are seen a single time; 25% to 30% belongs to the top ten. The TCR was taken from a human donor in good health (CMV status not recorded). Some clones in this sample may be carry-over from other donors' samples. This sequence joins TRBV20-1 and TRBJ2-7; D may match TRBD1 or TRBD2 (6 bases each). Sequenced material: PBMCs. The CDR3 nucleotides read TGCAGTGCTCTCGGGGGAAGGGGGGCCTACGAGCAGTACTTC. Translation: CSALGGRGAYEQYF.